Below, 16 T cell receptor beta chains from the same sample are listed, as sequenced in a study of OX40 agonist ivuxolimab in advanced cancers. Some clones are missing from TCRdb's copy, which holds only in-frame ones; the method was immunoSEQ multiplex PCR. The sample gives thousands of clones, 55% to 75% of which show up once; around 18% is in the top ten. The sample here was CD4+ or CD8+ T cells sorted from blood, taken in a trial of the OX40 agonist ivuxolimab. Receptors originate from an adult with an advanced solid tumor such as melanoma, head and neck, liver or kidney cancer.

This chain connects TRBV6-6 to TRBJ1-1, with D unclear. The CDR3 runs 14 residues. Germline V gene lookup returns CDR1 MNHNY and CDR2 SVGAGI (reference sequence). V was shortened by 0 bases and J by 1 base, with 6 bases between the two germline ends. CDR3: CASSYSITNTEAFF. DNA for the CDR3: TGTGCCAGCAGTTACTCGATTACGAACACTGAAGCTTTCTTT.

CDR3 sequence reads: CASSSHRGINQPQHF. CDR3 nucleotide sequence: TGCGCCAGCAGCAGCCACAGGGGGATCAATCAGCCCCAGCATTTT. The J gene is TRBJ1-5, the V gene TRBV4-1, with 8 bases aligning to TRBD1. J was trimmed by 3 bases and V by 5 bases; bases with no gene match: 6. Germline CDR1 and CDR2: MGHRA and YSYEKL. The CDR3 contains 15 residues.

This chain connects TRBV6-5 to TRBJ1-2, with D perhaps matching TRBD1 (5 bases). CDR3 size: 15 residues. V was trimmed by 0 bases and J by 5 bases, leaving 13 bases between them. CDR1 and CDR2 from the germline V gene are MNHEY and SVGAGI. CDR3 amino acids: CASSYSRGVEYGYTF. DNA for the CDR3: TGTGCCAGCAGTTACTCGAGGGGAGTGGAATATGGCTACACCTTC.

The J gene is TRBJ2-1, the V gene TRBV7-3; 11 bases map to TRBD2. CDR1 is SGHTA and CDR2 is FQGTGA in the germline V gene. V lost 5 bases to trimming and J lost 2 bases; unmatched junction nucleotides: 5. The CDR3 sequence is 16 residues long. The CDR3 region has the DNA TGTGCCAGCAGCCCACTAGCGGGGGAGACCTACAATGAGCAGTTCTTC. It is translated as CASSPLAGETYNEQFF.

The genes are TRBV4-3 and TRBJ2-7; the D call may be TRBD1 or TRBD2 (6 bases each). The CDR3 is made up of 15 amino acids. The germline V gene encodes CDR1 LGHNA and CDR2 YSLEER. Trimming stripped 0 bases from V and 3 bases from J, with 12 bases between. The CDR3 DNA follows: TGCGCCAGCAGCCAAGATTCGGGGGCCTACTACGAGCAGTACTTC. Translation gives CASSQDSGAYYEQYF.

V is TRBV19 and J is TRBJ1-2; TRBD1 might be the D (5 bases). Trimming cost V 3 bases and J 8 bases, with 22 bases left between them. The CDR3 spans 16 residues. CDR1 LNHDA and CDR2 SQIVND come from the germline V gene (reference sequence). The CDR3 here is CASSIRGGTSGGGYTF. In DNA, the CDR3 is TGTGCCAGTAGTATCCGCGGTGGTACGTCCGGGGGGGGCTACACCTTC.

The chain recombines TRBV4-2 with TRBJ1-4, with TRBD1 matching 9 bases. The CDR3 is made up of 17 amino acids. V shed 0 bases and J 8 bases; nucleotides not matched to a gene: 10. Germline CDR1 and CDR2: LGHNA and YNFKEQ. The CDR3 region has the DNA TGTGCCAGCAGCCAAGATGGGTTGGGACAGGGAGGAGAAAAACTGTTTTTT. Residues: CASSQDGLGQGGEKLFF.

This sequence joins TRBV21-1 and TRBJ2-7; the DNA was not used to check the table's D call, TRBD2. TRBV21-1 is a pseudogene. The CDR3 is 15 residues long. The DNA of the CDR3 is TGTGCCAGCAGCAAAGTTTGGGGGGAAATCCACGAGCAGTACTTC. Its protein is CASSKVWGEIHEQYF.

Only one count was recorded for this clone. This chain joins TRBV27 and TRBJ1-1; TRBD1 might be the D (6 bases). Germline CDR1 MNHEY, CDR2 SMNVEV (reference sequence). This CDR3 is 14 amino acids long. The germline V and J ends were trimmed by 6 bases and 4 bases, with 15 bases remaining between them. This CDR3 reads CASSPTGLATEAFF. The CDR3 nucleotides are TGTGCCAGCAGCCCAACAGGGTTGGCCACTGAAGCTTTCTTT.

This chain joins TRBV28 and TRBJ2-7; D may match TRBD1 or TRBD2 (5 bases each). V lost 7 bases and J 0 bases, leaving 10 bases between the germline ends. The CDR3 length is 13 residues. Germline assignment: CDR1 MDHEN and CDR2 SYDVKM. As DNA, the CDR3 is TGTGCCAGCACCTGGGACGGCTCCTACGAGCAGTACTTC. Its protein product is CASTWDGSYEQYF.

This clone was counted a few times. The chain is built from TRBV9 and TRBJ2-1; D remains unclear. The CDR3 contains 14 residues. Trimming stripped 0 bases from V and 7 bases from J, with 11 bases between. In germline, CDR1 is SGDLS, CDR2 YYNGEE. CDR3 sequence reads: CASSVDGDGNEQFF. Written as DNA, the CDR3 is TGTGCCAGCAGCGTAGATGGGGATGGGAATGAGCAGTTCTTC.

This chain links TRBV27 with TRBJ2-3; 7 nucleotides align to TRBD2. Germline lookup yields CDR1 MNHEY and CDR2 SMNVEV (reference sequence). This CDR3 spans 15 amino acids. V shed 5 bases and J 6 bases; nucleotides not matched to a gene: 11. The CDR3 DNA is TGTGCCAGCAGTCCGAACGCGGGAGAGTCGGATACGCAGTATTTT. Translated: CASSPNAGESDTQYF.

V is TRBV6-1 and J is TRBJ1-5, with D hard to call. The CDR3 covers 15 residues. The V gene's germline CDR1 is MNHNS and CDR2 SASEGT. Between the trimmed V and J ends, which lost 7 bases and 0 bases, there was a span of 13 bases. The CDR3 loop is CASTPRTGSNQPQHF. The CDR3 coding sequence is TGTGCCAGCACCCCCCGTACCGGTAGCAATCAGCCCCAGCATTTT.

The chain recombines TRBV7-9 with TRBJ2-1, with 9 bases matching TRBD2. J was trimmed by 8 bases and V by 1 base; bases with no gene match: 6. CDR1 is SEHNR and CDR2 is FQNEAQ in the germline V gene (reference sequence). The CDR3 contains 15 residues. The CDR3 DNA is TGTGCCAGCAGCTTAGTAGTAGCGGGAGAGGATGAGCAGTTCTTC. It specifies CASSLVVAGEDEQFF.

V is TRBV7-6 and J is TRBJ2-2; no clear D gene. This CDR3 is built from 15 residues. V lost 0 bases to trimming and J lost 2 bases, with 7 bases between them. Germline values: CDR1 SGHVS, CDR2 FNYEAQ. As DNA, the CDR3 is TGTGCCAGCAGCTTAGCCCCGGCTAACACCGGGGAGCTGTTTTTT. Translating gives CASSLAPANTGELFF.

This clone appeared a single time. This chain links TRBV7-9 with TRBJ1-1; D call uncertain. V was pared by 5 bases and J by 5 bases, with 9 bases between. Germline assignment: CDR1 SEHNR and CDR2 FQNEAQ (reference sequence). The CDR3 is 12 residues long. The CDR3 DNA is TGTGCCAGCAGCCCCGGTGGGACTGAAGCTTTCTTT. Amino acids: CASSPGGTEAFF.